These T cell receptor beta chains were read from a single sample in a study of blood T cell repertoires in COVID-19. Here immunoSEQ multiplex PCR was the method, and the copy in TCRdb shows in-frame clones only, minus some. The table lists 250,000 to 350,000 clones, over 80% of them singletons. Sequencing used peripheral blood. Receptors originate from a woman between 50 and 59 years old with COVID-19, enrolled during active disease. Each CDR3 is given with its conserved first and last residue.

cdr3_aa: CASSIGAGRTEAFF; v_call: TRBV19; cdr3_length: 14; j_call: TRBJ1-1
cdr3_aa: CASSSRQGRNTEAFF; v_call: TRBV7-9; cdr3_length: 15; j_call: TRBJ1-1
cdr3_aa: CAIREYSGSSYEQYF; v_call: TRBV10-3; cdr3_length: 15; j_call: TRBJ2-7
cdr3_aa: CAWSQNQGIYTF; v_call: TRBV30; cdr3_length: 12; j_call: TRBJ1-2
cdr3_aa: CASSLAGQVDNEQFF; v_call: TRBV11-2; cdr3_length: 15; j_call: TRBJ2-1
cdr3_aa: CASSITGGQETQYF; v_call: TRBV19; cdr3_length: 14; j_call: TRBJ2-5
cdr3_aa: CASSTVYEQYF; v_call: TRBV2; cdr3_length: 11; j_call: TRBJ2-7
cdr3_aa: CASSPPRVYGYTF; v_call: TRBV6-5; cdr3_length: 13; j_call: TRBJ1-2
cdr3_aa: CASRSGTGVSEKLFF; v_call: TRBV27; cdr3_length: 15; j_call: TRBJ1-4
cdr3_aa: CAWRQGQYNEQFF; v_call: TRBV30; cdr3_length: 13; j_call: TRBJ2-1
cdr3_aa: CASREARTSTDTQYF; v_call: TRBV19; cdr3_length: 15; j_call: TRBJ2-3
cdr3_aa: CASIQTGAYEQYF; v_call: TRBV10-2; cdr3_length: 13; j_call: TRBJ2-7
cdr3_aa: CASSPIREDTYEQYF; v_call: TRBV7-9; cdr3_length: 15; j_call: TRBJ2-7
cdr3_aa: CASSDQLLSGSGANVLTF; v_call: TRBV6-1; cdr3_length: 18; j_call: TRBJ2-6
cdr3_aa: CASSSREAYQETQYF; v_call: TRBV6-2/TRBV6-3; cdr3_length: 15; j_call: TRBJ2-5
cdr3_aa: CASSWAAVNEQFF; v_call: TRBV5-1; cdr3_length: 13; j_call: TRBJ2-1
cdr3_aa: CASSLTSGILETQYF; v_call: TRBV5-1; cdr3_length: 15; j_call: TRBJ2-5
cdr3_aa: CASSLGTIAGGETQYF; v_call: TRBV5-4; cdr3_length: 16; j_call: TRBJ2-5
cdr3_aa: CASSPGWTSGGSPIYF; v_call: TRBV4-2; cdr3_length: 16; j_call: TRBJ1-3
cdr3_aa: CASSYGQTNQPQHF; v_call: TRBV27; cdr3_length: 14; j_call: TRBJ1-5
cdr3_aa: CASSVQGARNSPLHF; v_call: TRBV11-2; cdr3_length: 15; j_call: TRBJ1-6
cdr3_aa: CASSSGSTDTQYF; v_call: TRBV18; cdr3_length: 13; j_call: TRBJ2-3
cdr3_aa: CASSQTGISTDTQYF; v_call: TRBV14; cdr3_length: 15; j_call: TRBJ2-3
cdr3_aa: CASSLPPGQGAGELFF; v_call: TRBV5-4; cdr3_length: 16; j_call: TRBJ2-2
cdr3_aa: CSAPGQTEAFF; v_call: TRBV20-1; cdr3_length: 11; j_call: TRBJ1-1
cdr3_aa: CASRNNGGSGSDSTDTQYF; v_call: TRBV11-2; cdr3_length: 19; j_call: TRBJ2-3
cdr3_aa: CASSLQQGAFGYTF; v_call: TRBV5-6; cdr3_length: 14; j_call: TRBJ1-2
cdr3_aa: CASSGTSGSYEQFF; v_call: TRBV10-2; cdr3_length: 14; j_call: TRBJ2-1
cdr3_aa: CSVEDLQGVADTQYF; v_call: TRBV29-1; cdr3_length: 15; j_call: TRBJ2-3
cdr3_aa: CSAPKGLAGGPYNEQFF; v_call: TRBV29-1; cdr3_length: 17; j_call: TRBJ2-1
cdr3_aa: CASSPAGLAYHEQYF; v_call: TRBV2; cdr3_length: 15; j_call: TRBJ2-7
cdr3_aa: CASSLVRDSRGEQYF; v_call: TRBV5-1; cdr3_length: 15; j_call: TRBJ2-7
cdr3_aa: CASSVVSSGSSTDTQYF; v_call: TRBV9; cdr3_length: 17; j_call: TRBJ2-3
cdr3_aa: CASSPGTYEQYF; v_call: TRBV7-8; cdr3_length: 12; j_call: TRBJ2-7
cdr3_aa: CASSRDFNEKLFF; v_call: TRBV3-1/TRBV3-2; cdr3_length: 13; j_call: TRBJ1-4
cdr3_aa: CASSLGLVWADTQYF; v_call: TRBV7-6; cdr3_length: 15; j_call: TRBJ2-3
cdr3_aa: CARDSRRRQPQHF; v_call: TRBV6-4; cdr3_length: 13; j_call: TRBJ1-5
cdr3_aa: CASSKAPGKAGVGHGYTF; v_call: TRBV21-1; cdr3_length: 18; j_call: TRBJ1-2
cdr3_aa: CASSPTAVVNSPLHF; v_call: TRBV9; cdr3_length: 15; j_call: TRBJ1-6
cdr3_aa: CASSQARAGGIGNQPQHF; v_call: TRBV3-1/TRBV3-2; cdr3_length: 18; j_call: TRBJ1-5
cdr3_aa: CASSEGAGEQFF; v_call: TRBV2; cdr3_length: 12; j_call: TRBJ2-1
cdr3_aa: CASSPRAWVLGHFNKREGNNEQFF; v_call: TRBV6-2/TRBV6-3; cdr3_length: 24; j_call: TRBJ2-1
cdr3_aa: CAWSVEETQYF; v_call: TRBV30; cdr3_length: 11; j_call: TRBJ2-5
cdr3_aa: CASSRQKDYEQYF; v_call: TRBV4-3; cdr3_length: 13; j_call: TRBJ2-7